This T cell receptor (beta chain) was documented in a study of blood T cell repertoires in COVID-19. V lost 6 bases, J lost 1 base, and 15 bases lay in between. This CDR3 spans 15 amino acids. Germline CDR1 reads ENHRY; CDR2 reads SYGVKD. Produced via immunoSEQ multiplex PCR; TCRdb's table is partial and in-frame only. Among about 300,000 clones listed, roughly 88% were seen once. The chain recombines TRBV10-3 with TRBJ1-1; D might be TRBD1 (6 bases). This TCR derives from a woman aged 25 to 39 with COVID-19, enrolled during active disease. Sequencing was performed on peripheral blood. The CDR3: CAIRGASLGNTEAFF. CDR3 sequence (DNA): TGTGCCATCAGGGGGGCTAGCTTAGGGAACACTGAAGCTTTCTTT.